Only a few counts were recorded for the clone carrying this TCR delta chain. Its antigen is not identified. Other DNA sequences in this sample translate to the same CDR3. The V segment lost 0 bases and the J segment 5 bases; nucleotides outside the gene matches: 2. Germline V gene data show CDR1 as TSWWSYY and CDR2 as QGS. CDR3 size: 14 residues. The data were taken from a study of gammadelta T cells in human blood. Study results and limitations: Polyclonal expansion of innate γδ T cells after birth appeared microbially driven.

TCRdb reprocessed the RT-PCR reads through CATT. The profile shows about 1,800 delta-chain clones, more than 7% of them singletons. This TCR was recovered from a human donor. The V gene is TRDV1, the J gene TRDJ1; 8 positions match TRDD3. The sample comprised non-Vgamma9Vdelta2 gamma-delta T cells from infant blood. CDR3 protein: CALGELLGEDKLIF. In DNA form, the CDR3 reads TGTGCTCTTGGGGAACTGCTGGGGGAGGATAAACTCATCTTT.